This section outlines one T cell receptor (beta chain) sequence together with its context. As yet, its antigen is unknown. This specimen comes from a study of PD-L1 blockade in urothelial cancer. Study-wide background: From 2014, patients received atezolizumab, given as 1,200 mg intravenously every 3 weeks.

Templates that were synthetic TCR analogs were spiked into each PCR. This table comes from immunoSEQ multiplex PCR, and its TCRdb copy is limited to in-frame clones, with some not included. The sample yields 35,000 to 45,000 clones, roughly 85% seen once. General study points: Below-median pretreatment blood TCR clonality was associated with improved progression-free and overall survival.

The CDR3 extends over 15 amino acids. Germline CDR1 reads SNHLY; CDR2 reads FYNNEI. V lost 4 bases, J lost 5 bases, and 4 bases stayed unmatched. The time point: peripheral blood 6 weeks after treatment start. This clonotype was obtained from a man aged 55 to 70 with urothelial cancer. V and J are TRBV2 and TRBJ2-2, with 10 bases that match TRBD2. The sequenced sample was PBMCs, obtained around atezolizumab (anti-PD-L1) treatment. The CDR3 bases are TGTGCCAGCAGTGCTGAAGCGGGGGGGACCGGGGAGCTGTTTTTT. This translates into CASSAEAGGTGELFF.